The 26 T cell receptor beta chains listed next were all sequenced from one sample in a study of graft-versus-host responses after intestinal transplantation. Using immunoSEQ multiplex PCR, the repertoire was profiled, and TCRdb retains in-frame clones only, with some absent. The repertoire includes roughly 110,000 clones, around 94% of them detected once, and approximately 1.2% sits in the top ten. Their cognate antigens are unknown. Sequencing was performed on unstimulated CD8+ T cells sorted from spleen or lymph node cells, taken before transplant. The receptor source for this set is a human donor who was the organ donor for an intestinal transplant.

The rearrangement uses TRBV5-4 and TRBJ2-1, with 7 bases fitting TRBD1. J was trimmed by 7 bases and V by 10 bases; bases with no gene match: 17. The germline V gene encodes CDR1 SGHNT and CDR2 YYREEE (reference sequence). The CDR3 length is 15 residues. CDR3 in DNA: TGTGCCGCTCAGACAGGGTCACTCCTAATGAATGAGCAGTTCTTC. Its protein is CAAQTGSLLMNEQFF.

The rearrangement links TRBV29-1 to TRBJ2-3; D is uncertain. V was shortened by 6 bases and J by 3 bases, with 7 bases between the two germline ends. The CDR3 contains 11 residues. Germline-derived CDR1 and CDR2 are SQVTM and ANQGSEA. CDR3 coding DNA: TGCAGCGTCCACTTTACAGATACGCAGTATTTT. Amino acid sequence: CSVHFTDTQYF.

The genes are TRBV11-2 and TRBJ1-5; D unresolved. The length of the CDR3 is 13 residues. Trimming shortened V by 1 base and J by 5 bases, and 6 bases separated the two germline ends. Germline V gives CDR1 SGHAT, CDR2 FQNNGV. In nucleotides, the CDR3 is TGTGCCAGCAGCTTAGTCCCTCATCAGCCCCAGCATTTT. It specifies CASSLVPHQPQHF.

The chain has TRBV15 and TRBJ2-7, with a possible D match to TRBD2 (5 bases). V was trimmed by 9 bases and J by 0 bases, leaving 15 bases between them. The germline gives CDR1 LNHNV, CDR2 YYDKDF (reference sequence). This CDR3 is built from 14 residues. CDR3: CATSEGVSSYEQYF. CDR3 bases: TGTGCCACTTCCGAGGGAGTTAGCTCCTACGAGCAGTACTTC. The whole variable domain, remainder taken from reference TRBV15 and TRBJ2-7, is DAMVIQNPRYQVTQFGKPVTLSCSQTLNHNVMYWYQQKSSQAPKLLFHYYDKDFNNEADTPDNFQSRRPNTSFCFLDIRSPGLGDTAMYLCATSEGVSSYEQYFGPGTRLTVT.

The CDR3 here is CASSFGQGGYEQYF. The CDR3 DNA follows: TGTGCCAGCAGTTTCGGTCAGGGAGGCTACGAGCAGTACTTC. The J gene is TRBJ2-7, the V gene TRBV28; D might be TRBD2 (6 bases). CDR3 size: 14 residues. V was clipped by 3 bases and J by 3 bases, with 12 bases between them. Germline CDR1 MDHEN, CDR2 SYDVKM. The full variable domain, with the rest looked up from reference TRBV28 and TRBJ2-7, is DVKVTQSSRYLVKRTGEKVFLECVQDMDHENMFWYRQDPGLGLRLIYFSYDVKMKEKGDIPEGYSVSREKKERFSLILESASTNQTSMYLCASSFGQGGYEQYFGPGTRLTVT.

The rearrangement links TRBV30 to TRBJ2-3; D not resolved. V was shortened by 0 bases and J by 1 base, with 14 bases between the two germline ends. The CDR3 has 16 residues. Germline CDR1 and CDR2: GTSNPN and SVGIG (reference sequence). The CDR3 spells CAWSVSRRMGTDTQYF. Written as DNA, the CDR3 is TGTGCCTGGAGTGTAAGTCGCCGGATGGGCACAGATACGCAGTATTTT.

The chain joins TRBV6-1 to TRBJ2-7; D gene uncertain. Trimming removed 3 bases from V and 2 bases from J, with 5 bases in between. Germline CDR1 reads MNHNS; CDR2 reads SASEGT. CDR3 length: 12 residues. CDR3: CASSDVAYEQYF. CDR3 coding DNA: TGTGCCAGCAGTGATGTGGCCTACGAGCAGTACTTC.

J is TRBJ2-7 and V is TRBV9, with D possibly being TRBD1 (6 bases). The CDR3 extends over 16 amino acids. Germline assignment: CDR1 SGDLS and CDR2 YYNGEE. Trimming took 2 bases from V and 0 from J, leaving 15 bases between them. DNA for the CDR3: TGTGCCAGCAGCGTGGAGGTGACAGGTCCCTCCTACGAGCAGTACTTC. Protein sequence: CASSVEVTGPSYEQYF.

The chain employs TRBV27 and TRBJ2-6; D perhaps matches TRBD2 (7 bases). CDR1 and CDR2 from the germline V gene are MNHEY and SMNVEV (reference sequence). The CDR3 length is 16 residues. V was clipped by 3 bases and J by 4 bases, with 13 bases between them. CDR3 nucleotide sequence: TGTGCCAGCAGTTTTCTGGCGGGGGCCGGGGCCAACGTCCTGACTTTC. As protein: CASSFLAGAGANVLTF.

The chain links TRBV5-1 to TRBJ2-2; D not resolved. The germline gives CDR1 SGHRS, CDR2 YFSETQ. V was clipped by 3 bases and J by 4 bases, with 7 bases between them. The CDR3 spans 13 residues. CDR3 bases: TGCGCCAGCAGCTCCGATATCACCGGGGAGCTGTTTTTT. The encoded protein is CASSSDITGELFF.

The CDR3: CASSPTGNTEAFF. In nucleotides, the CDR3 is TGTGCCAGTAGTCCGACAGGGAACACTGAAGCTTTCTTT. The gene calls are TRBV19 and TRBJ1-1, with D perhaps matching TRBD1 (6 bases). CDR3 length: 13 residues. Trimming left V 5 bases short and J 1 base short, with 8 bases between. The V gene's germline CDR1 is LNHDA and CDR2 SQIVND (reference sequence).

The V gene is TRBV4-2, the J gene TRBJ2-6; D remains unclear. This CDR3 is built from 18 residues. Germline assignment: CDR1 LGHNA and CDR2 YNFKEQ. V was shortened by 5 bases and J by 5 bases, with 22 bases between the two germline ends. The CDR3 DNA reads TGTGCCAGCAGCTTGACTGCAAAGTTACAAAGTCGGGCCAACGTCCTGACTTTC. Translating it yields CASSLTAKLQSRANVLTF.

The CDR3 nucleotides read TGTGCCAGCAAAGGGGTTCGAGAAAAACTGTTTTTT. It specifies CASKGVREKLFF. The J gene is TRBJ1-4, the V gene TRBV28, with TRBD1 as a possible D gene (5 bases). The germline V and J ends were trimmed by 7 bases and 8 bases, with 11 bases remaining between them. Germline V gives CDR1 MDHEN, CDR2 SYDVKM. This CDR3 spans 12 amino acids. The whole variable domain, filled in from reference TRBV28 and TRBJ1-4, reads DVKVTQSSRYLVKRTGEKVFLECVQDMDHENMFWYRQDPGLGLRLIYFSYDVKMKEKGDIPEGYSVSREKKERFSLILESASTNQTSMYLCASKGVREKLFFGSGTQLSVL.

The chain couples TRBV6-1 to TRBJ1-1; no clear D gene. The germline V and J ends were trimmed by 8 bases and 2 bases, with 6 bases remaining between them. The CDR3 length is 11 residues. From germline, CDR1 is MNHNS and CDR2 SASEGT. The chain's CDR3 is CASPPNTEAFF. DNA for the CDR3: TGTGCCAGCCCCCCCAACACTGAAGCTTTCTTT.

This chain connects TRBV6-5 to TRBJ2-3; no firm D call. V was clipped by 0 bases and J by 1 base, with 8 bases between them. The CDR3 sequence is 15 residues long. Per the germline V gene, CDR1 is MNHEY and CDR2 is SVGAGI. The CDR3 loop is CASSYSSWRTDTQYF. The CDR3 DNA reads TGTGCCAGCAGTTACTCTAGCTGGCGCACAGATACGCAGTATTTT.

The J gene is TRBJ2-6, the V gene TRBV29-1; D unresolved. V was shortened by 4 bases and J by 10 bases, with 5 bases between the two germline ends. The V gene's germline CDR1 is SQVTM and CDR2 ANQGSEA. This CDR3 contains 10 residues. This CDR3 is CSVVLNVLTF. The DNA of the CDR3 is TGCAGCGTTGTTCTAAACGTCCTGACTTTC.

V gene TRBV11-2 combines with J gene TRBJ1-2; D is undetermined. Germline V gives CDR1 SGHAT, CDR2 FQNNGV. Trimming removed 1 base from V and 4 bases from J, with 7 bases in between. The CDR3 length is 13 residues. The CDR3 bases are TGTGCCAGCAGCTTAGGGACGGTCTATGGCTACACCTTC. Translated, it gives CASSLGTVYGYTF.

The J gene is TRBJ2-5, the V gene TRBV13; TRBD1 might be the D (6 bases). Germline CDR1 reads PRHDT; CDR2 reads FYEKMQ (reference sequence). The CDR3 extends over 13 amino acids. The ends were cut back, 3 bases at V and 5 bases at J, with 10 bases in the middle. The CDR3 DNA sequence: TGTGCCAGCAGCTTGAGGGGGTACGAGACCCAGTACTTC. Protein: CASSLRGYETQYF.

The rearrangement joins TRBV30 to TRBJ1-5, with 9 bases matching TRBD1. Unmatched junction bases numbered 4, after V lost 3 bases and J lost 4 bases. Germline CDR1 reads GTSNPN; CDR2 reads SVGIG (reference sequence). This CDR3 spans 14 amino acids. CDR3 loop: CAWSLGTGNQPQHF. CDR3 DNA sequence: TGTGCCTGGAGCCTGGGGACAGGGAATCAGCCCCAGCATTTT.

The gene calls are TRBV6-1 and TRBJ1-5, with D tentatively TRBD1 (6 bases). The V end was cut by 2 bases, the J end by 4 bases, with 9 bases between. CDR1 MNHNS and CDR2 SASEGT come from the germline V gene. The CDR3 is made up of 14 amino acids. The CDR3 here is CASSESQGNQPQHF. CDR3 DNA: TGTGCCAGCAGTGAAAGTCAGGGGAATCAGCCCCAGCATTTT.

The chain uses TRBV19 and TRBJ2-2; D might be TRBD1 (5 bases). Germline V gene data show CDR1 as LNHDA and CDR2 as SQIVND (reference sequence). Trimming took off 3 bases at V and 0 bases at J, with 8 bases between the two ends. This CDR3 region has 15 residues. CDR3 residues: CASSIGRANTGELFF. In DNA form, the CDR3 reads TGTGCCAGTAGTATTGGCAGGGCGAACACCGGGGAGCTGTTTTTT.

The chain links TRBV4-3 to TRBJ1-2; D not certain. The CDR3 extends over 12 amino acids. The germline V gene has CDR1 LGHNA and CDR2 YSLEER. V was cut by 1 base and J by 7 bases, with 7 bases left in between. The CDR3 sequence: CASSQGPGGYTF. The CDR3, as DNA: TGCGCCAGCAGCCAAGGGCCAGGTGGCTACACCTTC.

This chain joins TRBV28 and TRBJ2-1; TRBD1 agrees at 7 bases. This CDR3 contains 13 residues. The V and J ends lost 4 bases and 5 bases, in that order; junction bases with no gene match: 2. Germline loops: CDR1 MDHEN, CDR2 SYDVKM. The CDR3 loop is CASSYGTDNEQFF. The CDR3, as DNA: TGTGCCAGCAGTTACGGGACAGACAATGAGCAGTTCTTC. The whole variable domain, filled in from reference TRBV28 and TRBJ2-1, reads DVKVTQSSRYLVKRTGEKVFLECVQDMDHENMFWYRQDPGLGLRLIYFSYDVKMKEKGDIPEGYSVSREKKERFSLILESASTNQTSMYLCASSYGTDNEQFFGPGTRLTVL.

The rearrangement joins TRBV30 to TRBJ1-5; perhaps TRBD1 as D (5 bases). CDR1 is GTSNPN, CDR2 SVGIG, per germline (reference sequence). V was clipped by 4 bases and J by 3 bases, with 22 bases between them. The CDR3 sequence is 17 residues long. CDR3 loop: CAWTLPPPLRANQPQHF. CDR3 in DNA: TGTGCCTGGACCCTCCCACCTCCGCTCAGGGCCAATCAGCCCCAGCATTTT.

The chain links TRBV29-1 to TRBJ2-1; 7 bases are a match to TRBD1. Trimming took 0 bases from V and 0 from J; bases not matched to a gene: 8. Germline V gene data show CDR1 as SQVTM and CDR2 as ANQGSEA. The CDR3 spans 17 residues. CDR3 bases: TGCAGCGTTGAAGATCTTGGGACAGAAAGCTCCTACAATGAGCAGTTCTTC. It is translated as CSVEDLGTESSYNEQFF.

This chain links TRBV6-5 with TRBJ1-5; TRBD1 is a possible D gene (6 bases). This CDR3 has 15 amino acids. Germline V lookup: CDR1 MNHEY, CDR2 SVGAGI. V dropped 8 bases and J dropped 1 base, with 15 bases sitting between them. In DNA, the CDR3 is TGTGCCAGCCGAACGGGGGCTTTGAGCAATCAGCCCCAGCATTTT. Translation: CASRTGALSNQPQHF.